This section outlines one T cell receptor beta chain sequence together with its context. Antigen: not known. Assay used: immunoSEQ multiplex PCR; TCRdb lists only in-frame clones, some missing. The sample consists of some 99,000 clones, approximately 84% of them appearing once. This entry belongs to a study of T cell responses to AZD1222 COVID-19 vaccine. Findings of the study overall: Clonal diversity was possibly underestimated, and the donors were mostly white British, with more females. Increases in Spike-specific TCR breadth and depth were seen after two AZD1222 doses.

The V gene's germline CDR1 is SGDLS and CDR2 YYNGEE. This CDR3 comprises 15 residues. The V and J ends lost 0 bases and 7 bases respectively, with 17 bases between them. The sample in question was peripheral blood, obtained 28 days after the second AZD1222 dose. The sequence was obtained from an adult who received the AZD1222 COVID-19 vaccine. This sequence joins TRBV9 and TRBJ2-7; D not certain. The CDR3 DNA sequence: TGTGCCAGCAGCGTAGGCCCAGGTCAAGAAAGGGAGCAGTACTTC. Translated, it gives CASSVGPGQEREQYF. The full variable domain, completed using reference TRBV9 and TRBJ2-7, is DSGVTQTPKHLITATGQRVTLRCSPRSGDLSVYWYQQSLDQGLQFLIQYYNGEERAKGNILERFSAQQFPDLHSELNLSSLELGDSALYFCASSVGPGQEREQYFGPGTRLTVT.